These 10 T cell receptor beta chains originate from one sample sequenced in a study of OX40 agonist ivuxolimab in advanced cancers. Using immunoSEQ multiplex PCR, the repertoire was profiled, and TCRdb retains in-frame clones only, with some absent. The sample lists tens of thousands of clones, approximately 85% occurring once. The material sequenced was CD4+ or CD8+ T cells sorted from blood, taken in a trial of the OX40 agonist ivuxolimab. These TCRs come from an adult with an advanced solid tumor such as melanoma, head and neck, liver or kidney cancer.

This clone was detected once. This chain joins TRBV19 and TRBJ2-6; D is unclear. The germline gives CDR1 LNHDA, CDR2 SQIVND (reference sequence). V was clipped by 7 bases and J by 4 bases, with 23 bases between them. The CDR3 spans 18 residues. The CDR3 DNA reads as TGTGCCAGTACCCCGGGTCCGGGCCCTAGGGCCGGGGCCAACGTCCTGACTTTC. This sequence encodes CASTPGPGPRAGANVLTF.

The chain uses TRBV9 and TRBJ2-7; D is uncertain. Germline V gene data show CDR1 as SGDLS and CDR2 as YYNGEE. The CDR3 length is 15 residues. V gave up 6 bases and J gave up 5 bases, with 21 bases separating them. The CDR3 is CASIDQAPSLHEQYV. Here the CDR3 DNA reads TGTGCCAGCATCGACCAAGCCCCGAGTCTCCACGAGCAGTACGTC.

A single count supports this clone. The rearrangement uses TRBV2 and TRBJ1-1, with 7 bases identical to TRBD1. V shed 7 bases and J 0 bases; nucleotides not matched to a gene: 8. Germline V lookup: CDR1 SNHLY, CDR2 FYNNEI. The CDR3 is 15 amino acids. DNA of the CDR3: TGTGCCAGCACACGACAGGGAAGCATGAACACTGAAGCTTTCTTT. Protein: CASTRQGSMNTEAFF.

The chain is built from TRBV2 and TRBJ1-5; TRBD1 agrees at 7 bases. The germline gives CDR1 SNHLY, CDR2 FYNNEI. Trimming removed 6 bases from V and 5 bases from J; junction bases left unmatched: 7. This CDR3 is 14 amino acids long. The CDR3: CASSAGGADQPQHF. The CDR3 coding sequence is TGTGCCAGCAGCGCAGGGGGAGCCGATCAGCCCCAGCATTTT.

The chain's CDR3 is CASSIAGLASEQYF. CDR3 DNA sequence: TGTGCCAGTAGTATAGCGGGACTAGCGAGCGAGCAGTACTTC. The chain has TRBV19 and TRBJ2-7, with 10 bases aligning to TRBD2. The trim removed 1 base at V and 6 bases at J, leaving 3 bases unmatched. This CDR3 spans 14 amino acids. The germline gives CDR1 LNHDA, CDR2 SQIVND (reference sequence).

This clone was detected a few times. The chain links TRBV9 to TRBJ1-4, with D unresolved. The CDR3 runs 14 residues. The germline CDR1 and CDR2 sequences are SGDLS and YYNGEE. Trimming stripped 2 bases from V and 8 bases from J, with 13 bases between. The CDR3 here is CASSVGVYGEKLFF. The CDR3 DNA is TGTGCCAGCAGCGTGGGAGTTTATGGAGAAAAACTGTTTTTT.

The chain recombines TRBV6-4 with TRBJ2-3; 8 bases are shared with TRBD2. The CDR3 is 13 amino acids. In germline, CDR1 is MRHNA, CDR2 SNTAGT. The J segment lost 3 bases and the V segment lost 8 bases, leaving 4 bases of the junction unmatched. The CDR3 sequence: CASFAGGTDTQYF. The CDR3 nucleotides read TGTGCCAGCTTTGCGGGAGGAACAGATACGCAGTATTTT.

The CDR3 sequence: CASTPGSTEAFF. CDR3 in DNA: TGTGCCAGCACCCCGGGGAGCACTGAAGCTTTCTTT. The V gene is TRBV27, the J gene TRBJ1-1, with D uncertain. Between the trimmed V and J ends, which lost 7 bases and 4 bases, there was a span of 10 bases. The CDR3 has 12 residues. Germline assignment: CDR1 MNHEY and CDR2 SMNVEV (reference sequence).

The chain carries TRBV2 and TRBJ1-1; the D is unclear. The length of the CDR3 is 16 residues. Trimming removed 2 bases at V and 0 bases at J, with 13 bases between. The germline gives CDR1 SNHLY, CDR2 FYNNEI. The CDR3, as DNA: TGTGCCAGCAGTGAACAGGACGCTCGCATGAACACTGAAGCTTTCTTT. Its protein product is CASSEQDARMNTEAFF. Looking up the rest from reference TRBV2 and TRBJ1-1 gives the full variable domain: EPEVTQTPSHQVTQMGQEVILRCVPISNHLYFYWYRQILGQKVEFLVSFYNNEISEKSEIFDDQFSVERPDGSNFTLKIRSTKLEDSAMYFCASSEQDARMNTEAFFGQGTRLTVV.

This clone showed up just once. The chain combines TRBV9 with TRBJ2-1; tentative D call: TRBD2 (5 bases). Germline V lookup: CDR1 SGDLS, CDR2 YYNGEE. The CDR3 length is 14 residues. The germline V and J ends were trimmed by 0 bases and 6 bases, with 10 bases remaining between them. This CDR3 is CASSVAPGINEQFF. The DNA for the CDR3 is TGTGCCAGCAGCGTAGCTCCCGGGATCAATGAGCAGTTCTTC.